This TCR beta chain was recovered during a study of graft-versus-host responses after intestinal transplantation. Study-level information: Multivisceral, liver-intestinal, or isolated intestinal transplants were given to recipients. For approximately three years after anti-thymocyte globulin induction, all recipients took tacrolimus and steroids.

Study-wide findings and caveats: Some GvH clones appeared in ileal mucosa or blood before recipient bone marrow.

Profiled with immunoSEQ multiplex PCR; TCRdb holds only in-frame clones, not every one. In the table there are approximately 89,000 clones, 92% of which are singletons. Losses at the gene ends were 6 bases for V and 2 bases for J; bases not matched to a gene: 1. Germline lookup yields CDR1 SGHRS and CDR2 YFSETQ. The CDR3 spans 12 residues. A remark on this clone: Its specificity is not known.

The chain carries TRBV5-1 and TRBJ1-2; 7 positions match TRBD1. The TCR sequence derives from a human donor who received an intestinal transplant. Source: unstimulated CD4+ T cells sorted from spleen or lymph node cells, taken before intestinal transplant. The CDR3: CASKGQNYGYTF. For the CDR3, the DNA is TGCGCCAGCAAGGGACAGAACTATGGCTACACCTTC.